This T cell receptor beta chain stems from a study of blood T cell repertoires in COVID-19. Study at large: Samples representing acute and convalescent COVID-19 were sourced from the United States, Italy and Spain. The cDNA or gDNA used as material had been derived from T cells, B-cell-depleted T cells, or PBMCs.

Original data processing: Amplification of reference gene primers provided the estimated nucleated cell counts. Repertoires were generated with immunoSEQ multiplex PCR, while TCRdb's copy carries only in-frame clones and drops some. Clone size and the V and J calls come from that table; the DNA yielded D and trimming. Of around 70,000 clones in the sample, about 80% are singletons; the top ten hold approximately 12%. The clonotype comes from a human donor in a cohort sampled during active COVID-19. Sequenced: peripheral blood.

The CDR3, as DNA: TGTGCCAGCAGTCGCCTTTCTCGCGGAAACATTCAGTACTTC. The encoded protein is CASSRLSRGNIQYF. The rearrangement uses TRBV28 and TRBJ2-4, with D unresolved. In germline, CDR1 is MDHEN, CDR2 SYDVKM. V was clipped by 5 bases and J by 6 bases, with 14 bases between them. The CDR3 length is 14 residues. Drawing the rest from reference TRBV28 and TRBJ2-4, the complete variable domain is DVKVTQSSRYLVKRTGEKVFLECVQDMDHENMFWYRQDPGLGLRLIYFSYDVKMKEKGDIPEGYSVSREKKERFSLILESASTNQTSMYLCASSRLSRGNIQYFGAGTRLSVL.